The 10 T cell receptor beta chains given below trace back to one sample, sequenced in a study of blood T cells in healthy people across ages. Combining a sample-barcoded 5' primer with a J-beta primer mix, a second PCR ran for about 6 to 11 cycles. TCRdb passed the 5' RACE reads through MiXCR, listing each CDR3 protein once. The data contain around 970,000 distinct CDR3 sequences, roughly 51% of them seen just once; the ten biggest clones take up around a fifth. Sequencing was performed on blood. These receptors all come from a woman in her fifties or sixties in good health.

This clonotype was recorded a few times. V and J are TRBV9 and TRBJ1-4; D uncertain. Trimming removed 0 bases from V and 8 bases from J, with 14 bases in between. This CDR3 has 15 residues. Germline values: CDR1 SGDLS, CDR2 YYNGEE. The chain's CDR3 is CASSVGTTPGEKLFF. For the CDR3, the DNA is TGTGCCAGCAGCGTAGGAACAACCCCGGGGGAAAAACTGTTTTTT.

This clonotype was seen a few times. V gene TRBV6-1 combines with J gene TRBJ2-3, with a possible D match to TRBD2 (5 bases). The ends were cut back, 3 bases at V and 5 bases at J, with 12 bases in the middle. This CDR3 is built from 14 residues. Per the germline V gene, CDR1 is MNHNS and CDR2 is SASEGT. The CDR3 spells CASSDGLAQDTQYF. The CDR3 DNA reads TGTGCCAGCAGTGATGGGCTAGCCCAAGATACGCAGTATTTT.

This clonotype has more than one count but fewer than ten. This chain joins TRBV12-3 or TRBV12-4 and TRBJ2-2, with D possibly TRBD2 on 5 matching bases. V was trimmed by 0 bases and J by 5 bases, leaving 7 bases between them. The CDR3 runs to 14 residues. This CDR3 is CASSLAGVTGELFF. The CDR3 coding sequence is TGTGCCAGCAGTTTAGCGGGAGTTACCGGGGAGCTGTTTTTT.

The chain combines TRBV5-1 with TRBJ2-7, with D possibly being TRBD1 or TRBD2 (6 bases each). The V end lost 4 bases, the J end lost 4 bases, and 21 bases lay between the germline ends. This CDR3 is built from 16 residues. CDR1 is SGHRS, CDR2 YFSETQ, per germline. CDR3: CASSQAGAGHLYEQYF. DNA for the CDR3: TGCGCCAGCAGCCAGGCAGGCGCGGGACATCTTTACGAGCAGTACTTC.

The CDR3 DNA follows: TGTGCCACCAGCAGAGATCGGGGAGGGTTTGAGCAGTTCTTC. Translation gives CATSRDRGGFEQFF. The chain is built from TRBV15 and TRBJ2-1; 7 nucleotides align to TRBD2. The CDR3 runs to 14 residues. Germline V gene lookup returns CDR1 LNHNV and CDR2 YYDKDF (reference sequence). V gave up 0 bases and J gave up 9 bases; unmatched junction bases: 5.

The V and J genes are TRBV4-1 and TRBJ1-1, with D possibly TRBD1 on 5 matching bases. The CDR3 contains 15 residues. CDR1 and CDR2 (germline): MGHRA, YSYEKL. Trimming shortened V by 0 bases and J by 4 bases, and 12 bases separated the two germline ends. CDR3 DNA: TGCGCCAGCAGCCAAGAGCGGCAGGGCCCCACTGAAGCTTTCTTT. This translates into CASSQERQGPTEAFF.

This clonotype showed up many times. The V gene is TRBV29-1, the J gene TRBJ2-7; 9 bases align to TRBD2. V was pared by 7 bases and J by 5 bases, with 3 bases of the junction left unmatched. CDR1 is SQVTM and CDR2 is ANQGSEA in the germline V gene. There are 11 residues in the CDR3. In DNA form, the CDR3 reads TGCAGCGCCCGACTAGCGGACGAGCAGTACTTC. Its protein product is CSARLADEQYF.

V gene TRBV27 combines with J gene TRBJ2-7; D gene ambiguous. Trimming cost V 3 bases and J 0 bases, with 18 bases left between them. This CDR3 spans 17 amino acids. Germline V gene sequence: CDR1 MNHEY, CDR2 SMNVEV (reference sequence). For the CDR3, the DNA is TGTGCCAGCAGTTTGTACCCCGTGAGGACCCTCTCCTACGAGCAGTACTTC. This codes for CASSLYPVRTLSYEQYF.

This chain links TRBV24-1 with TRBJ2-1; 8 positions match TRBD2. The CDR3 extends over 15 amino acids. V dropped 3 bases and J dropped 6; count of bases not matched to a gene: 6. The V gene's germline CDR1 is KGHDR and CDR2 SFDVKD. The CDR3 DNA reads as TGTGCCACCAGTGATCCGACTAGCGTACTCAATGAGCAGTTCTTC. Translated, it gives CATSDPTSVLNEQFF.

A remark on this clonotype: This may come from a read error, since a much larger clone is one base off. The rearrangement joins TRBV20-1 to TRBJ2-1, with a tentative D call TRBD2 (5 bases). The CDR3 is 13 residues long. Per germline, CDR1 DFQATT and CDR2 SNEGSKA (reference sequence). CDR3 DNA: TGCAGTACTAGACCCACAACCCACAATGAGCAGTTCTTC. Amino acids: CSTRPTTHNEQFF.